What follows describes a single TCR beta chain. Antigen specificity is unknown. This sample is drawn from a study of cytomegalovirus exposure and HLA in healthy donors. Notes on the study in general: Relative to equally common others, HLA-associated TCR beta chains showed greater clonal expansion in a later analysis. Three chains linked to CMV were shown in vitro to be specific for CMV antigens.

In the PCR, 60 Vbeta and 13 Jbeta primers were used. The table came from immunoSEQ multiplex PCR; TCRdb's copy has only in-frame clones and leaves some out. The data contain under 200,000 clones, roughly 80% of them singletons. The ends were cut back, 4 bases at V and 9 bases at J, with 10 bases in the middle. The CDR3 consists of 13 residues. Germline CDR1 is MNHNS and CDR2 is SASEGT. V usage is TRBV6-1 and J usage is TRBJ1-6; the D is unclear. The receptor was derived from a man aged 40-49 years in good health and CMV-seropositive. The specimen sequenced was PBMCs. CDR3 coding DNA: TGTGCCAGCAGTGCTCGATCCGGTTCACCCCTCCACTTT. It yields the protein CASSARSGSPLHF.